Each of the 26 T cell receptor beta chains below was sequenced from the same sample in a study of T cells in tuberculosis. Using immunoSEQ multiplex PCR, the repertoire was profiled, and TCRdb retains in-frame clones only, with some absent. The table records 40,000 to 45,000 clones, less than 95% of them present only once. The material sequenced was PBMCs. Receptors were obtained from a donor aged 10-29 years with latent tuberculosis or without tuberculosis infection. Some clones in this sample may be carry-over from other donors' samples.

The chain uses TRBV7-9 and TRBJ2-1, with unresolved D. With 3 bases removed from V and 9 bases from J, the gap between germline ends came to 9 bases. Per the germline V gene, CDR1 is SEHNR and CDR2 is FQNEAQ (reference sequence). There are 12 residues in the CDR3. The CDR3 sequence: CASSFFTGEQFF. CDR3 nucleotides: TGTGCCAGCAGCTTCTTTACTGGTGAGCAGTTCTTC.

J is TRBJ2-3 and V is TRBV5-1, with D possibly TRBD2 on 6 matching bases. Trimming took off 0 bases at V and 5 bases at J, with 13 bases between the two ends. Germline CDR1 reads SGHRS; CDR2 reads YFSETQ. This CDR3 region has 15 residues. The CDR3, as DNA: TGCGCCAGCAGCTTGGGGGGGACTGGCGGAGATACGCAGTATTTT. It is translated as CASSLGGTGGDTQYF.

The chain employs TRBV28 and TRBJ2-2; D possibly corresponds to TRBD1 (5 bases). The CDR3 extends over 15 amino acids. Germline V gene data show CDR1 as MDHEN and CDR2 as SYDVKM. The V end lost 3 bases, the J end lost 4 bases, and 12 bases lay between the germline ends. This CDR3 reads CASSFWQGGTGELFF. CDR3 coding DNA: TGTGCCAGCAGTTTTTGGCAGGGTGGCACCGGGGAGCTGTTTTTT.

The DNA for the CDR3 is TGTGCCAGCAGCTTAGATCGGACGACTACGGCTGAGCAGTTCTTC. Amino acids: CASSLDRTTTAEQFF. The chain is built from TRBV7-7 and TRBJ2-1; a possible D gene is TRBD2 (5 bases). Germline-derived CDR1 and CDR2 are SSHAT and FNYEAQ (reference sequence). The V gene lost 1 base and the J gene lost 9 bases, with 16 bases spanning the gap. The CDR3 totals 15 residues.

CDR3 amino acids: CASSVASQGYEQYF. As DNA, the CDR3 is TGTGCCAGCAGCGTAGCATCACAGGGTTACGAGCAGTACTTC. This chain connects TRBV9 to TRBJ2-7; a possible D gene is TRBD1 (6 bases). The V gene lost 0 bases and the J gene lost 4 bases, with 11 bases spanning the gap. This CDR3 contains 14 residues. Germline loops: CDR1 SGDLS, CDR2 YYNGEE.

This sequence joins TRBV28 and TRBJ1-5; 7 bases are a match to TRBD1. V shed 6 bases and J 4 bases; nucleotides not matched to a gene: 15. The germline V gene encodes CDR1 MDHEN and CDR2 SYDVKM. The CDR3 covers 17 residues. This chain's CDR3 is CASRSHRGTLRNQPQHF. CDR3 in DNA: TGTGCCAGCAGGTCCCACAGGGGTACCCTGAGGAATCAGCCCCAGCATTTT. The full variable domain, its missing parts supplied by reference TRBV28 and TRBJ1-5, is DVKVTQSSRYLVKRTGEKVFLECVQDMDHENMFWYRQDPGLGLRLIYFSYDVKMKEKGDIPEGYSVSREKKERFSLILESASTNQTSMYLCASRSHRGTLRNQPQHFGDGTRLSIL.

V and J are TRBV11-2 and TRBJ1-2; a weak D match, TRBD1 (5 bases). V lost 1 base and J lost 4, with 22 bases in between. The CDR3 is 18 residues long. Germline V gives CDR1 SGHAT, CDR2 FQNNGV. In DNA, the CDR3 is TGTGCCAGCAGCTTAGTTTCCGGGGGAAAGGGAGCTCTCTATGGCTACACCTTC. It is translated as CASSLVSGGKGALYGYTF.

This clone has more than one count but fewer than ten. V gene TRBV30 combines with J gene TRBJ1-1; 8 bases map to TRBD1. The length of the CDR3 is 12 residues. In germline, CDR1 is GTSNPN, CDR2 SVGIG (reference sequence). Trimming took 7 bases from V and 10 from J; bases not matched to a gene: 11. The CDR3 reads CAFPRQGKSAFF. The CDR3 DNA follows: TGTGCCTTCCCACGACAGGGGAAGTCAGCTTTCTTT.

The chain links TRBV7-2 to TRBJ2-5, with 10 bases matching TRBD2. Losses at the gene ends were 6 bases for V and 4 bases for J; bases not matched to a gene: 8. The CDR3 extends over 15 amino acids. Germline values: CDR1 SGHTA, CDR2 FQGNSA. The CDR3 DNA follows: TGTGCCAGCAGTTATGGGATAGCGGGAGGAGAGACCCAGTACTTC. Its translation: CASSYGIAGGETQYF.

The CDR3 nucleotides are TGCAGCGGGGGGGACTCGGGTAGTACGACTGAAGCTTTCTTT. Amino acids: CSGGDSGSTTEAFF. The chain joins TRBV29-1 to TRBJ1-1, with D possibly TRBD1 on 5 matching bases. The length of the CDR3 is 14 residues. Looked up from germline, CDR1 is SQVTM and CDR2 is ANQGSEA. The V gene lost 7 bases and the J gene lost 5 bases, with 20 bases spanning the gap. The variable domain in full, with the rest retrieved from reference TRBV29-1 and TRBJ1-1, is SAVISQKPSRDICQRGTSLTIQCQVDSQVTMMFWYRQQPGQSLTLIATANQGSEATYESGFVIDKFPISRPNLTFSTLTVSNMSPEDSSIYLCSGGDSGSTTEAFFGQGTRLTVV.

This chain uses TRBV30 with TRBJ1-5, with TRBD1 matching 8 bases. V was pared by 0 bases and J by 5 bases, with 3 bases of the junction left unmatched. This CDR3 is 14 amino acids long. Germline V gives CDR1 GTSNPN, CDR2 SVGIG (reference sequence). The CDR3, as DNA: TGTGCCTGGAGTGTCAGGGGGCAGGATCAGCCCCAGCATTTT. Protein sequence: CAWSVRGQDQPQHF.

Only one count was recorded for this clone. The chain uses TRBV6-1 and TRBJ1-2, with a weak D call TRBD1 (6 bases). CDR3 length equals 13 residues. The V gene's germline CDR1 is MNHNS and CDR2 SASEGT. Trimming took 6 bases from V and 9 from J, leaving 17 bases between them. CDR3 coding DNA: TGTGCCAGCAGCCCCTCTTTGGGGGCCCGCTACACCTTC. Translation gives CASSPSLGARYTF.

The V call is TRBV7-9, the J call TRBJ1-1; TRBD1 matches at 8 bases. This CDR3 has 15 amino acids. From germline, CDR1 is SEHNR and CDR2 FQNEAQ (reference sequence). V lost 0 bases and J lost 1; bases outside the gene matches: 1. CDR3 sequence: CASSLAGTGNTEAFF. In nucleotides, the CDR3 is TGTGCCAGCAGCTTAGCCGGGACAGGGAACACTGAAGCTTTCTTT.

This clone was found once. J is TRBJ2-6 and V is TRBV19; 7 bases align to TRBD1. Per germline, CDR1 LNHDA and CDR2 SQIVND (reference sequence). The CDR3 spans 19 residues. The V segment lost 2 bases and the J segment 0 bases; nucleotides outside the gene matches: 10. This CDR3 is CASSILPTGWGSGANVLTF. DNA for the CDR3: TGTGCCAGTAGTATACTCCCGACAGGGTGGGGCTCTGGGGCCAACGTCCTGACTTTC.

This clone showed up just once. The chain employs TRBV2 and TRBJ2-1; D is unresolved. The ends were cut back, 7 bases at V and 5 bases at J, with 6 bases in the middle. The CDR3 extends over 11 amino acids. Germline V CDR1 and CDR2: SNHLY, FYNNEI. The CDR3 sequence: CASKNNNEQFF. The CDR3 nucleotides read TGTGCCAGCAAAAACAACAATGAGCAGTTCTTC.

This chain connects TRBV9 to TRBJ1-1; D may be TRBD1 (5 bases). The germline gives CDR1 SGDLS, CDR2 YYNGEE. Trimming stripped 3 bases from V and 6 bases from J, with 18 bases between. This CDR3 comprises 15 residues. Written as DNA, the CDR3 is TGTGCCAGCAGCGCCGGGACTGGTCCTGGGTCTGAAGCTTTCTTT. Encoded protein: CASSAGTGPGSEAFF.

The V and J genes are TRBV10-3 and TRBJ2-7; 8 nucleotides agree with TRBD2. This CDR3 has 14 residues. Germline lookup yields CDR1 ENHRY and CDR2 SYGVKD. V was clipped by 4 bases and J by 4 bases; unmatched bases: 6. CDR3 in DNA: TGTGCCATCAGTGCCGGGACTAGGAGTTACGAGCAGTACTTC. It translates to CAISAGTRSYEQYF.

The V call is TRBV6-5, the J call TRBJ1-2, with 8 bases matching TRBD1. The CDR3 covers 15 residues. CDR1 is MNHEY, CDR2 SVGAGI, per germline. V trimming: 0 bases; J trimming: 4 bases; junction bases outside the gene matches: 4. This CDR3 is CASSYSPDRGYGYTF. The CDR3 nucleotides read TGTGCCAGCAGTTACTCTCCCGACAGGGGCTATGGCTACACCTTC.

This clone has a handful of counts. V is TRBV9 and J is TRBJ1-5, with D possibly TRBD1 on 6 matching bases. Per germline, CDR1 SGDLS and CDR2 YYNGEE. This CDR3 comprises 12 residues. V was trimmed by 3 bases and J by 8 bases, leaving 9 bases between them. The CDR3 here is CASSAGVEPQHF. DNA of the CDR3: TGTGCCAGCAGCGCAGGGGTTGAGCCCCAGCATTTT. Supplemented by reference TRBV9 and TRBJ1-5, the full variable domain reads DSGVTQTPKHLITATGQRVTLRCSPRSGDLSVYWYQQSLDQGLQFLIQYYNGEERAKGNILERFSAQQFPDLHSELNLSSLELGDSALYFCASSAGVEPQHFGDGTRLSIL.

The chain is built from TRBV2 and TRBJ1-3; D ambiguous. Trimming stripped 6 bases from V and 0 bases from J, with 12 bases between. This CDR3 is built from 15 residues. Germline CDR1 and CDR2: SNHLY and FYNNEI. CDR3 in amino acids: CASRQEPTSGNTIYF. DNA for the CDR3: TGTGCCAGCAGGCAGGAACCCACCTCTGGAAACACCATATATTTT. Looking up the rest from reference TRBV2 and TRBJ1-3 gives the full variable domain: EPEVTQTPSHQVTQMGQEVILRCVPISNHLYFYWYRQILGQKVEFLVSFYNNEISEKSEIFDDQFSVERPDGSNFTLKIRSTKLEDSAMYFCASRQEPTSGNTIYFGEGSWLTVV.

CDR3 region: CSVEGSLNTEAFF. In DNA form, the CDR3 reads TGCAGCGTTGAGGGCAGTCTGAACACTGAAGCTTTCTTT. The chain carries TRBV29-1 and TRBJ1-1; D remains unclear. Germline CDR1 and CDR2: SQVTM and ANQGSEA. There are 13 residues in the CDR3. Deletions cut 3 bases from V and 0 bases from J, with 8 bases between. The variable domain in full, with the rest retrieved from reference TRBV29-1 and TRBJ1-1, is SAVISQKPSRDICQRGTSLTIQCQVDSQVTMMFWYRQQPGQSLTLIATANQGSEATYESGFVIDKFPISRPNLTFSTLTVSNMSPEDSSIYLCSVEGSLNTEAFFGQGTRLTVV.

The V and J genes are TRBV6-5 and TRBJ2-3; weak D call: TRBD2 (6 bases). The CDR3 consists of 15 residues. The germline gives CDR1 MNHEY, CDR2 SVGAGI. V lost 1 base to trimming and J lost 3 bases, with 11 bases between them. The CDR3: CASSYLGTSTDTQYF. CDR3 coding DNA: TGTGCCAGCAGTTACTTGGGGACTTCGACAGATACGCAGTATTTT.

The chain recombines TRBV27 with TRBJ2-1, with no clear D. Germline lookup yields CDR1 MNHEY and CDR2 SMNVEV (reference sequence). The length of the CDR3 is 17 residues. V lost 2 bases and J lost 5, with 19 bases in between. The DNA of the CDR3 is TGTGCCAGCAGTTTAAACAGTGGGCAGGTGCTCCACAATGAGCAGTTCTTC. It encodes CASSLNSGQVLHNEQFF.

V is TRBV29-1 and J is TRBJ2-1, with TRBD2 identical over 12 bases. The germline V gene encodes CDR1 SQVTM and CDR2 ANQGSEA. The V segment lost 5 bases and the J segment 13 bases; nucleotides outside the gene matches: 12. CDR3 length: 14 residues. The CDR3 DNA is TGCAGCGTTCTTACCTGGACTAGCGGGGAAGTACAGTTCTTC. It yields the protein CSVLTWTSGEVQFF.

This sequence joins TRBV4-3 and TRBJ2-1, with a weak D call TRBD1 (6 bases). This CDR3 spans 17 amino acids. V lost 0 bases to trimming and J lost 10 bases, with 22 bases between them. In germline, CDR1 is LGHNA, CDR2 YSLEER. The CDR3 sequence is CASSQDRARGLIREQFF. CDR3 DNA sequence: TGCGCCAGCAGCCAAGATCGGGCCAGGGGCCTCATCAGGGAGCAGTTCTTC.

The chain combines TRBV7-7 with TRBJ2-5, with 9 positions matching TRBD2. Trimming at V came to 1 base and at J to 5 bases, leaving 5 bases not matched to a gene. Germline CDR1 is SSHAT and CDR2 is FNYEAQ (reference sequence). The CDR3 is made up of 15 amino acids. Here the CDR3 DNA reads TGTGCCAGCAGCTTAGTCAGCGGGAGGACGGAGACCCAGTACTTC. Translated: CASSLVSGRTETQYF.